This T cell receptor (beta chain) was sequenced during a study of shared clonotypes between healthy human individuals. Points from the study as a whole: Naive subsets typically showed greater estimated richness than memory subsets. Clonotypes not shared had lower generation probabilities than those common to all four donors.

At deep level, the assay was performed. Using immunoSEQ multiplex PCR, the repertoire was profiled, and TCRdb retains in-frame clones only, with some absent. The data contain 1 million to 1.2 million clones, around three quarters of them singletons. A split of CD4+ cells into CD45RA+ naive and CD45RA-negative memory subsets was performed. Germline assignment: CDR1 GTSNPN and CDR2 SVGIG (reference sequence). The CDR3 loop spans 13 amino acids. There are a few counts of this clone. The target antigen is unknown. Sequencing was carried out using memory CD4+ T cells from PBMCs. Subset meaning: CD45RA-negative fraction. This chain joins TRBV30 and TRBJ2-6; a weak D match, TRBD2 (5 bases). The source is a man between 18 and 29 years old in good health. Some clones in this sample may be carry-over from other donors' samples. CDR3 coding DNA: TGTGCGGGAGCGGTTAAAGGGGCCAACGTCCTGACTTTC. Translating it yields CAGAVKGANVLTF.